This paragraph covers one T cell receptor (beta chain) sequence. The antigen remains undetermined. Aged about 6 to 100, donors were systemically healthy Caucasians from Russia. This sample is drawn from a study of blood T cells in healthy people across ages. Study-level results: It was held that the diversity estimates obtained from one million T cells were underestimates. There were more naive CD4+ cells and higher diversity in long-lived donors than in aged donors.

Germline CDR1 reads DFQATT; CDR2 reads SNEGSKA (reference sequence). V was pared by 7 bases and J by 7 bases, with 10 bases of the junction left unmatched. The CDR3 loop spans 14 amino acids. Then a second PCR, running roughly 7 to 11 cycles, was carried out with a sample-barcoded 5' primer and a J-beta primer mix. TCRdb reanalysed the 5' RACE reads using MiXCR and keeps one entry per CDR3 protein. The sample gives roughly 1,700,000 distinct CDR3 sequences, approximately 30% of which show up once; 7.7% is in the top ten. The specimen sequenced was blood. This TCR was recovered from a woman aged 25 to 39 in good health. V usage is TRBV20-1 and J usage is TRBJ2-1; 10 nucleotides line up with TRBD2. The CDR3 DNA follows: TGCAGTGGGGTCTCTAGCGGGAGACCGAATGAGCAGTTCTTC. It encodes CSGVSSGRPNEQFF.